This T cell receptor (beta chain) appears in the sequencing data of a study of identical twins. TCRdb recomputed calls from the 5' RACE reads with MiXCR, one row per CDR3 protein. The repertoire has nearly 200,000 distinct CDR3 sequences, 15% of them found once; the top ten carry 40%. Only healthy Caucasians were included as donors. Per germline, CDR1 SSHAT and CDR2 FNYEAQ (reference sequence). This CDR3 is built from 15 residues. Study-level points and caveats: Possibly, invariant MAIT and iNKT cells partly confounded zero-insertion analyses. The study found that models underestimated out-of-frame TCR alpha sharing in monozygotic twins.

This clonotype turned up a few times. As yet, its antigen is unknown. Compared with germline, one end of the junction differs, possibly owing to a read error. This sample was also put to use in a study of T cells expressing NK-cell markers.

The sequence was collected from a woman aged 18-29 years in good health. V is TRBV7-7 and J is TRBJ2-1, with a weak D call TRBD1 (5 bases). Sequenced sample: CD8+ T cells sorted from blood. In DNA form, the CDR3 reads TGTGCTAGCAGCTTAGCATTCAGGGCGTACAATGAGCAGTTCTTC. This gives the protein CASSLAFRAYNEQFF. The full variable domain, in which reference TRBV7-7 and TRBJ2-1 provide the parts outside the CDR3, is GAGVSQSPRYKVTKRGQDVTLRCDPISSHATLYWYQQALGQGPEFLTYFNYEAQPDKSGLPSDRFSAERPEGSISTLTIQRTEQRDSAMYRCASSLAFRAYNEQFFGPGTRLTVL.